Listed below are T cell receptor beta chains from one sample, sequenced in a study of Ad26.COV2.S vaccination and SARS-CoV-2 variants. Profiled with immunoSEQ multiplex PCR; TCRdb holds only in-frame clones, not every one. The sample holds roughly 680,000 clones, about 90% seen once. The sample here was peripheral blood, taken in a trial of Ad26.COV2.S vaccine versus placebo. The receptor set was obtained from a person aged 18-65 years who received the Ad26.COV2.S COVID-19 vaccine or a placebo. The CDR3 runs from the conserved cysteine through the conserved F or W. Fields, in order: V gene, clone size, J gene, CDR3 length, D gene, CDR3 DNA, CDR3 protein. The D gene is left open where the match is weak. Size is omitted from some rows. Given values are once, few, many or a class for expanded clones.

v_gene: TRBV6-5; abundance: once; j_gene: TRBJ1-5; len: 13; d_gene: NA; CDR3nt: TGTGCCAGCAGTTACGAAGGAGATCAGCCCCAGCATTTT; CDR3aa: CASSYEGDQPQHF
v_gene: TRBV6-5; abundance: NA; j_gene: TRBJ1-2; len: 14; d_gene: TRBD1; CDR3nt: TGTGCCAGCAGGTGGACAGGGCCCCCCTATGGCTACACCTTC; CDR3aa: CASRWTGPPYGYTF
v_gene: TRBV4-3; abundance: once; j_gene: TRBJ2-1; len: 18; d_gene: TRBD2; CDR3nt: TGCGCCAGCAGCCAAGCGGCGAGCGGGGGCTCTCACGCCAATGAGCAGTTCTTC; CDR3aa: CASSQAASGGSHANEQFF
v_gene: TRBV5-5; abundance: NA; j_gene: TRBJ1-4; len: 13; d_gene: NA; CDR3nt: TGTGCCAGCACCCCAAGGTACGGGGGACAACTGTTTTTT; CDR3aa: CASTPRYGGQLFF
v_gene: TRBV19; abundance: NA; j_gene: TRBJ2-1; len: 13; d_gene: TRBD2; CDR3nt: TGTGCCAGTAGTGTGACTAGCGGGAGGGAGCAGTTCTTC; CDR3aa: CASSVTSGREQFF
v_gene: TRBV6-6; abundance: NA; j_gene: TRBJ2-3; len: 15; d_gene: TRBD2; CDR3nt: TGTGCCAGCAGACTTAGCGGGAGTAACACAGATACGCAGTATTTT; CDR3aa: CASRLSGSNTDTQYF
v_gene: TRBV6-5; abundance: NA; j_gene: TRBJ1-1; len: 13; d_gene: NA; CDR3nt: TGTGCCAGCAGTTGGAGTCTGAACACTGAAGCTTTCTTT; CDR3aa: CASSWSLNTEAFF
v_gene: TRBV6-2/TRBV6-3; abundance: NA; j_gene: TRBJ2-5; len: 17; d_gene: TRBD2; CDR3nt: TGTGCCAGCAGCCCTAGCGGGGGCCAAGCAGCCAAAGAGACCCAGTACTTC; CDR3aa: CASSPSGGQAAKETQYF
v_gene: TRBV18; abundance: NA; j_gene: TRBJ1-1; len: 13; d_gene: NA; CDR3nt: TGTGCCAGCCAGGAGGGCGGGAACACTGAAGCTTTCTTT; CDR3aa: CASQEGGNTEAFF
v_gene: TRBV6-5; abundance: few; j_gene: TRBJ1-1; len: 15; d_gene: NA; CDR3nt: TGTGCCAGCAGTTACGACGCGGGGTTGAACACTGAAGCTTTCTTT; CDR3aa: CASSYDAGLNTEAFF
v_gene: TRBV5-6; abundance: NA; j_gene: TRBJ1-2; len: 13; d_gene: NA; CDR3nt: TGTGCCAGCAGCTTGGACAGAATCTATGGCTACACCTTC; CDR3aa: CASSLDRIYGYTF
v_gene: TRBV10-2; abundance: NA; j_gene: TRBJ2-5; len: 15; d_gene: TRBD2; CDR3nt: TGCGCCAGCAGTGAGATTAGCGGGGGGAGGGAGACCCAGTACTTC; CDR3aa: CASSEISGGRETQYF
v_gene: TRBV6-5; abundance: few; j_gene: TRBJ1-1; len: 13; d_gene: TRBD1; CDR3nt: TGTGCCAGCATCTCCGACAGGGAGAGTGCAGCTTTCTTT; CDR3aa: CASISDRESAAFF
v_gene: TRBV11-1; abundance: once; j_gene: TRBJ2-3; len: 16; d_gene: TRBD1; CDR3nt: TGTGCCAGCACCTGGGGACAGGGCAGCCCATCAGGAGCGCAGTATTTT; CDR3aa: CASTWGQGSPSGAQYF
v_gene: TRBV29-1; abundance: NA; j_gene: TRBJ2-7; len: 13; d_gene: TRBD1; CDR3nt: TGCAGCGTCCGGACAGGGGGCTCCTACGAGCAGTACTTC; CDR3aa: CSVRTGGSYEQYF
v_gene: TRBV7-9; abundance: NA; j_gene: TRBJ1-3; len: 15; d_gene: TRBD1; CDR3nt: TGTGCCAGCAGCGCCACAGGGGGCTCTGGAAACACCATATATTTT; CDR3aa: CASSATGGSGNTIYF
v_gene: TRBV7-2; abundance: NA; j_gene: TRBJ1-1; len: 14; d_gene: NA; CDR3nt: TGTGCCAGCAGATTGACAGGAGCGAACACTGAAGCTTTCTTT; CDR3aa: CASRLTGANTEAFF
v_gene: TRBV20-1; abundance: NA; j_gene: TRBJ2-7; len: 14; d_gene: TRBD1; CDR3nt: TGCAGTGCTAGTGGGGACAGGGGGGCTTACGAGCAGTACTTC; CDR3aa: CSASGDRGAYEQYF
v_gene: TRBV5-1; abundance: NA; j_gene: TRBJ1-5; len: 15; d_gene: TRBD1; CDR3nt: TGCGCCAGTCCCCCGAGGACAGGCGTTTATCAGCCCCAGCATTTT; CDR3aa: CASPPRTGVYQPQHF
v_gene: TRBV29-1; abundance: NA; j_gene: TRBJ1-1; len: 13; d_gene: NA; CDR3nt: TGCAGCGTTGAGCGAGGGTTGGGCACTGAAGCTTTCTTT; CDR3aa: CSVERGLGTEAFF
v_gene: TRBV30; abundance: NA; j_gene: TRBJ2-3; len: 16; d_gene: TRBD2; CDR3nt: TGTGCCTGGAGTGTACTGGGGGGGAAGCCCACAGATACGCAGTATTTT; CDR3aa: CAWSVLGGKPTDTQYF
v_gene: TRBV6-5; abundance: NA; j_gene: TRBJ2-4; len: 14; d_gene: NA; CDR3nt: TGTGCCAGCACTCGGACAAGCGGTTTTAACATTCAGTACTTC; CDR3aa: CASTRTSGFNIQYF
v_gene: TRBV6-5; abundance: NA; j_gene: TRBJ1-2; len: 14; d_gene: NA; CDR3nt: TGTGCCAGCAGCCCCCGGGGAACAGACGGCGGCTACACCTTC; CDR3aa: CASSPRGTDGGYTF
v_gene: TRBV2; abundance: NA; j_gene: TRBJ2-2; len: 13; d_gene: NA; CDR3nt: TGTGCCAGCAGTCCCACAGTGACCGGGGAGCTGTTTTTT; CDR3aa: CASSPTVTGELFF
v_gene: TRBV4-2; abundance: NA; j_gene: TRBJ1-3; len: 15; d_gene: TRBD1; CDR3nt: TGTGCCAGCAGCCAGAGGGGACAGGGAGGAAACACCATATATTTT; CDR3aa: CASSQRGQGGNTIYF
v_gene: TRBV29-1; abundance: NA; j_gene: TRBJ1-1; len: 13; d_gene: NA; CDR3nt: TGCAGCGTTGGGCGGGTGCCAGACACTGAAGCTTTCTTT; CDR3aa: CSVGRVPDTEAFF
v_gene: TRBV18; abundance: NA; j_gene: TRBJ2-5; len: 16; d_gene: TRBD2; CDR3nt: TGTGCCAGCTCACCGGGGCTAGCGGGGATACAAGAGACCCAGTACTTC; CDR3aa: CASSPGLAGIQETQYF
v_gene: TRBV18; abundance: NA; j_gene: TRBJ2-3; len: 14; d_gene: NA; CDR3nt: TGTGCCAGCTCAACACAGAGAAGCACAGATACGCAGTATTTT; CDR3aa: CASSTQRSTDTQYF
v_gene: TRBV7-9; abundance: NA; j_gene: TRBJ2-1; len: 15; d_gene: TRBD2; CDR3nt: TGTGCCAGCAGCTTAGAGGCTAGCGGGAGCCATGAGCAGTTCTTC; CDR3aa: CASSLEASGSHEQFF
v_gene: TRBV12-3/TRBV12-4; abundance: NA; j_gene: TRBJ1-2; len: 13; d_gene: NA; CDR3nt: TGTGCCAGCAGTTTCTCCGGGACATCTGGCTACACCTTC; CDR3aa: CASSFSGTSGYTF
v_gene: TRBV11-2; abundance: once; j_gene: TRBJ2-7; len: 13; d_gene: TRBD2; CDR3nt: TGTGCCAGCAGCTTACCAGCGGGGGGCGAGCAGTACTTC; CDR3aa: CASSLPAGGEQYF
v_gene: TRBV6-1; abundance: NA; j_gene: TRBJ1-3; len: 15; d_gene: NA; CDR3nt: TGTGCCAGCAGTGAGGCAGGCAGCTCTGGAAACACCATATATTTT; CDR3aa: CASSEAGSSGNTIYF
v_gene: TRBV29-1; abundance: NA; j_gene: TRBJ2-5; len: 15; d_gene: NA; CDR3nt: TGCAGCGTCCCGACCGGGATAGGGGTCCGAGAGACCCAGTACTTC; CDR3aa: CSVPTGIGVRETQYF
v_gene: TRBV19; abundance: NA; j_gene: TRBJ1-5; len: 14; d_gene: TRBD1; CDR3nt: TGTGCCAGTAGTATAGGGACAGGGGGTCAGCCCCAGCATTTT; CDR3aa: CASSIGTGGQPQHF
v_gene: TRBV18; abundance: NA; j_gene: TRBJ2-3; len: 14; d_gene: NA; CDR3nt: TGTGCCAGCTCACCCCCCGTCGGCGCAGATACGCAGTATTTT; CDR3aa: CASSPPVGADTQYF
v_gene: TRBV5-1; abundance: NA; j_gene: TRBJ1-3; len: 14; d_gene: NA; CDR3nt: TGCGCCAGCAGCCAACAGGGAGGGGAAAACACCATATATTTT; CDR3aa: CASSQQGGENTIYF
v_gene: TRBV25-1; abundance: NA; j_gene: TRBJ1-1; len: 13; d_gene: NA; CDR3nt: TGTGCCAGCAGTGCAGGCATCGCCACTGAAGCTTTCTTT; CDR3aa: CASSAGIATEAFF
v_gene: TRBV10-3; abundance: NA; j_gene: TRBJ2-7; len: 16; d_gene: NA; CDR3nt: TGTGCCATCAGTGATTACCGACAGGTACAGACCTACGAGCAGTACTTC; CDR3aa: CAISDYRQVQTYEQYF
v_gene: TRBV7-2; abundance: NA; j_gene: TRBJ1-1; len: 12; d_gene: NA; CDR3nt: TGTGCCAGCAGCGCCCGGTCCTTGGAAGCTTTCTTT; CDR3aa: CASSARSLEAFF
v_gene: TRBV10-3; abundance: NA; j_gene: TRBJ2-7; len: 15; d_gene: TRBD2; CDR3nt: TGTGCCATCAGGGGAGCGGCGGGAGGGCTGGGGGAGCAGTACTTC; CDR3aa: CAIRGAAGGLGEQYF
v_gene: TRBV6-5; abundance: NA; j_gene: TRBJ1-4; len: 15; d_gene: TRBD1; CDR3nt: TGTGCCAGCAAAAAGCCGGGACAGGGGAATGAAAAACTGTTTTTT; CDR3aa: CASKKPGQGNEKLFF
v_gene: TRBV6-5; abundance: NA; j_gene: TRBJ2-1; len: 14; d_gene: NA; CDR3nt: TGTGCCAGCAGTTACTCGGGTTACGGGGCTGAGCAGTTCTTC; CDR3aa: CASSYSGYGAEQFF
v_gene: TRBV5-1; abundance: NA; j_gene: TRBJ1-3; len: 15; d_gene: NA; CDR3nt: TGCGCCAGCAGACTGGGGGGGAACTCTGGAAACACCATATATTTT; CDR3aa: CASRLGGNSGNTIYF
v_gene: TRBV18; abundance: NA; j_gene: TRBJ2-7; len: 13; d_gene: NA; CDR3nt: TGTGCCAGCTCACCCGGGATCTCCTACGAGCAGTACTTC; CDR3aa: CASSPGISYEQYF
v_gene: TRBV6-1; abundance: few; j_gene: TRBJ1-6; len: 16; d_gene: NA; CDR3nt: TGTGCCAGCAGTGAATTGGAAAGGCCCTATAATTCACCCCTCCACTTT; CDR3aa: CASSELERPYNSPLHF
v_gene: TRBV19; abundance: NA; j_gene: TRBJ1-3; len: 12; d_gene: NA; CDR3nt: TGTGCCAGTATGGGGGGGCGAAACACCATATATTTT; CDR3aa: CASMGGRNTIYF
v_gene: TRBV6-6; abundance: NA; j_gene: TRBJ2-7; len: 13; d_gene: NA; CDR3nt: TGTGCCAGCAGTAACGACAGGAGTTACGAGCAGTACTTC; CDR3aa: CASSNDRSYEQYF
v_gene: TRBV2; abundance: NA; j_gene: TRBJ2-7; len: 13; d_gene: NA; CDR3nt: TGTGCCAACCGGGGGGAGAGGGGGTACGAGCAGTACTTC; CDR3aa: CANRGERGYEQYF
v_gene: TRBV27; abundance: NA; j_gene: TRBJ1-1; len: 14; d_gene: TRBD1; CDR3nt: TGTGCCAGCAGTTTCCGACAGGGGGACTCTGAAGCTTTCTTT; CDR3aa: CASSFRQGDSEAFF
v_gene: TRBV7-9; abundance: NA; j_gene: TRBJ1-1; len: 13; d_gene: NA; CDR3nt: TGTGCCAGCAGCTCGTACAGGGATTCTGAAGCTTTCTTT; CDR3aa: CASSSYRDSEAFF